Listed below are T cell receptor beta chains from one sample, sequenced in a study of T cells in Graves' hyperthyroidism and ophthalmopathy. Using its own MiXCR run on the multiplex PCR reads, TCRdb lists one record per CDR3 protein. The sample lists approximately 400,000 distinct CDR3 sequences, around 16% occurring once. Material: blood. These receptors were collected from a woman under 30 with Graves' hyperthyroidism that later progressed to Graves' ophthalmopathy. Each CDR3 is given with its conserved first and last residue. Each record gives: D gene, clone size, V gene, J gene, CDR3 protein, CDR3 DNA. The D gene is left open where the match is weak. Size is omitted from some rows. Given values are once, few, many or a class for expanded clones.

>TRBD1|few|TRBV20-1|TRBJ1-2
CSASRGQGERYGYTF
TGCAGTGCTAGTAGGGGACAGGGAGAGAGGTATGGCTACACCTTC
>.|.|TRBV25-1|TRBJ2-1
CASSEQGNEQFF
TGTGCCAGCAGTGAACAGGGAAATGAGCAGTTCTTC
>.|.|TRBV28|TRBJ1-4
CASSLRQVNEKLFF
TGTGCCAGCAGTTTGCGGCAGGTCAATGAAAAACTGTTTTTT
>.|few|TRBV20-1|TRBJ1-1
CSATRQPSMNTEAFF
TGCAGTGCTACCAGACAGCCTAGTATGAACACTGAAGCTTTCTTT
>.|many|TRBV27|TRBJ2-1
CASSLEIARAPRDYNEQFF
TGTGCCAGCAGTTTAGAGATCGCCCGGGCACCCCGCGACTACAATGAGCAGTTCTTC
>.|few|TRBV2|TRBJ2-4
CASSDSGRNIQYF
TGTGCCAGCAGTGATTCAGGGAGAAACATTCAGTACTTC
>TRBD2|few|TRBV6-2/TRBV6-3|TRBJ2-2
CASSYGFSVAGGPSGELFF
TGTGCCAGCAGTTACGGCTTCTCGGTAGCGGGAGGGCCTAGCGGGGAGCTGTTTTTT
>.|.|TRBV2|TRBJ1-2
CATQPHPNYGYTF
TGTGCCACCCAACCCCACCCAAACTATGGCTACACCTTC
>TRBD2|.|TRBV3-1|TRBJ2-6
CASSHRTGDYSGANVLTF
TGTGCCAGCAGCCACCGAACGGGGGACTACTCTGGGGCCAACGTCCTGACTTTC
>TRBD2|.|TRBV27|TRBJ2-7
CASSNPAGENEQYF
TGTGCCAGCAGTAATCCAGCGGGAGAGAACGAGCAGTACTTC
>TRBD2|many|TRBV7-9|TRBJ2-1
CASSPHTSGTDEQFF
TGTGCCAGCAGCCCCCATACTAGCGGGACGGACGAGCAGTTCTTC
>TRBD1|many|TRBV20-1|TRBJ2-5
CSAPDRAPLETQYF
TGCAGTGCACCCGACAGGGCCCCTCTAGAGACCCAGTACTTC
>TRBD1|many|TRBV3-1|TRBJ1-1
CASSLEGGARTEAFF
TGTGCCAGCAGCCTAGAAGGGGGCGCTCGGACTGAAGCTTTCTTT
>TRBD1|.|TRBV2|TRBJ2-7
CASSLQDRGPYEQYF
TGTGCCAGCAGCCTTCAAGACAGGGGTCCCTACGAGCAGTACTTC
>.|few|TRBV4-3|TRBJ2-2
CASSQDRLGGELFF
TGCGCCAGCAGCCAAGACCGGTTGGGCGGGGAGCTGTTTTTT
>.|.|TRBV6-5|TRBJ1-6
CASSLNRATLNSPLHF
TGTGCCAGCAGTTTGAACAGGGCAACCCTTAATTCACCCCTCCACTTT
>TRBD2|once|TRBV5-6|TRBJ2-5
CASSVEMGLAGEQETQYF
TGTGCCAGCAGCGTGGAGATGGGACTAGCGGGGGAACAAGAGACCCAGTACTTC
>TRBD2|few|TRBV5-8|TRBJ2-2
CASSTGTGGSGELFF
TGTGCCAGCAGTACCGGGACGGGAGGGTCCGGGGAGCTGTTTTTT
>.|.|TRBV6-2/TRBV6-3|TRBJ1-5
CASSYSDSYSNQPQHF
TGTGCCAGCAGTTACTCTGACAGTTATAGCAATCAGCCCCAGCATTTT
>.|many|TRBV7-9|TRBJ2-1
CASSHPPARPDNEQFF
TGTGCCAGCAGCCACCCCCCGGCCCGTCCGGACAATGAGCAGTTCTTC
>TRBD2|.|TRBV13|TRBJ2-3
CASSTRTSGNIDTQYF
TGTGCCAGCAGCACCCGGACTAGCGGGAACATAGATACGCAGTATTTT
>.|.|TRBV19|TRBJ2-1
CASSIRGRVAGEEGNEQFF
TGTGCCAGTAGTATAAGGGGGCGCGTGGCGGGAGAGGAGGGGAATGAGCAGTTCTTC
>.|.|TRBV20-1|TRBJ2-7
CSASWGGGVDEQYF
TGCAGTGCTAGCTGGGGGGGCGGGGTGGACGAGCAGTACTTC
>.|.|TRBV9|TRBJ2-2
CASSASGDGELFF
TGTGCCAGCAGCGCATCCGGGGACGGGGAGCTGTTTTTT
>TRBD2|many|TRBV28|TRBJ2-7
CASSTSGSGSYEQYF
TGTGCCAGCAGTACTAGCGGGAGCGGATCCTACGAGCAGTACTTC
>TRBD2|many|TRBV20-1|TRBJ2-7
CSASHSLAGSHEQYF
TGCAGTGCTAGCCACAGCCTAGCGGGAAGTCACGAGCAGTACTTC
>TRBD1|many|TRBV15|TRBJ2-1
CATSEETGLFSYNEQFF
TGTGCCACCAGCGAGGAGACAGGGCTATTCTCCTACAATGAGCAGTTCTTC
>TRBD2|.|TRBV28|TRBJ2-3
CASSTGTSASTDTQYF
TGTGCCAGCAGTACCGGGACTAGCGCCAGCACAGATACGCAGTATTTT
>TRBD1|.|TRBV28|TRBJ1-5
CASNVDRDNQPQHF
TGTGCCAGCAATGTGGACAGGGATAATCAGCCCCAGCATTTT
>.|few|TRBV4-3|TRBJ1-6
CASSQTVQGRGSPLHF
TGCGCCAGCAGCCAAACCGTGCAGGGGAGAGGTTCACCCCTCCACTTT
>.|many|TRBV10-3|TRBJ2-2
CAISGTGELFF
TGTGCCATCAGCGGTACCGGGGAGCTGTTTTTT
>.|.|TRBV5-6|TRBJ2-5
CASSETSRSETQYF
TGTGCCAGCAGCGAGACTAGTAGATCGGAGACCCAGTACTTC
>TRBD2|many|TRBV6-1|TRBJ2-1
CASRASGSSYNEQFF
TGTGCCAGCAGGGCGAGCGGGAGCTCCTACAATGAGCAGTTCTTC
>TRBD1|.|TRBV12-5|TRBJ1-1
CASGLVLGQGARAEAFF
TGTGCTAGTGGTTTGGTACTGGGGCAGGGGGCGAGGGCTGAAGCTTTCTTT
>.|many|TRBV6-1|TRBJ1-5
CASKVSDHSNQPQHF
TGTGCCAGCAAGGTATCGGACCATAGCAATCAGCCCCAGCATTTT
>.|.|TRBV9|TRBJ2-2
CASSLGTRGNTGELFF
TGTGCCAGCAGCCTGGGGACAAGGGGCAACACCGGGGAGCTGTTTTTT
>TRBD2|.|TRBV4-2|TRBJ2-1
CASSQVSGRGSYNEQFF
TGTGCCAGCAGCCAAGTTAGCGGGAGAGGCTCCTACAATGAGCAGTTCTTC
>TRBD1|many|TRBV27|TRBJ1-1
CASSRGTGDLDTEAFF
TGTGCCAGCAGCCGCGGGACAGGGGATCTAGACACTGAAGCTTTCTTT
>.|few|TRBV5-8|TRBJ1-5
CASSLDGDNQPQHF
TGTGCCAGCAGCTTGGACGGCGACAATCAGCCCCAGCATTTT
>TRBD1|.|TRBV13|TRBJ2-7
CASSLGLGTGKYEQYF
TGTGCCAGCAGCTTAGGCCTCGGGACAGGGAAGTACGAGCAGTACTTC
>.|many|TRBV7-2|TRBJ2-7
CASSSWTGNYEQYF
TGTGCCAGCAGCTCCTGGACTGGTAACTACGAGCAGTACTTC
>.|many|TRBV28|TRBJ1-5
CASSLALTARQPQHF
TGTGCCAGCAGTTTAGCCTTAACCGCCCGCCAGCCCCAGCATTTT
>.|many|TRBV12-3/TRBV12-4|TRBJ1-5
CASSLGQSHQPQHF
TGTGCCAGCAGTTTAGGACAGTCCCATCAGCCCCAGCATTTT
>TRBD2|many|TRBV4-3|TRBJ2-1
CASSPLAGGLDEQFF
TGCGCCAGCAGCCCCTTAGCGGGAGGGCTCGATGAGCAGTTCTTC
>TRBD2|.|TRBV7-9|TRBJ2-3
CASSPTSGRAVDTQYF
TGTGCCAGCAGCCCGACTAGCGGGAGGGCGGTAGATACGCAGTATTTT
>.|.|TRBV29-1|TRBJ2-1
CSVVGVREINEQFF
TGCAGCGTGGTGGGGGTGAGGGAAATCAATGAGCAGTTCTTC
>TRBD1|few|TRBV10-1|TRBJ2-3
CASSPVQGEPDTDTQYF
TGCGCCAGCAGCCCCGTGCAGGGGGAGCCAGACACAGATACGCAGTATTTT
>TRBD2|many|TRBV7-9|TRBJ2-1
CASSRLAGVNNEQFF
TGTGCCAGCAGCCGACTAGCGGGAGTAAACAATGAGCAGTTCTTC
>.|many|TRBV28|TRBJ1-1
CASSSPENTEAFF
TGTGCCAGCAGTTCTCCAGAAAACACTGAAGCTTTCTTT
>.|many|TRBV2|TRBJ1-1
CASGKGALNTEAFF
TGTGCCAGCGGGAAAGGTGCCCTGAACACTGAAGCTTTCTTT
>TRBD2|.|TRBV3-1|TRBJ2-1
CASSQWSGRHSYNEQFF
TGTGCCAGCAGCCAATGGAGCGGGAGGCACTCCTACAATGAGCAGTTCTTC
>TRBD2|.|TRBV7-9|TRBJ2-3
CASSSLTSLPGLAGGPSDTQYF
TGTGCCAGCAGCTCCCTAACTTCGCTACCGGGACTAGCGGGAGGGCCGTCAGATACGCAGTATTTT